This T cell receptor (beta chain) emerged from a study of cytomegalovirus exposure and HLA in healthy donors. Study-wide results and limits: The authors confirmed in vitro that a few CMV-associated chains were specific for CMV antigens. According to a subsequent analysis, TCR clusters from the first cohort were inclined to appear together in the 110 or so validation repertoires. The study found most TCR sequences rare, yet found some public TCRs in many donors.

Details on this clone: What it binds is not known. The sample has other DNA sequences that encode this CDR3 too.

The assay was immunoSEQ multiplex PCR, and TCRdb's table has in-frame clones only and misses some. Among 130,000 or so clones listed, 89% were seen once. The CDR3 spans 13 residues. The V end was cut by 1 base, the J end by 3 bases, with 7 bases between. CDR1 and CDR2 (germline): MGHRA, YSYEKL. The clonotype originates from a woman aged 18-29 years in good health and CMV-seropositive. Sequencing input: PBMCs. The gene calls are TRBV4-1 and TRBJ2-7, with D unresolved. CDR3 sequence reads: CASSQGTSYEQYF. In DNA form, the CDR3 reads TGCGCCAGCAGCCAAGGCACCAGCTACGAGCAGTACTTC.